This TCR beta chain was obtained from a study of blood T cell repertoires in COVID-19. TCRdb's copy holds only in-frame clones and misses some; the assay was immunoSEQ multiplex PCR. This sample has 200,000 or so clones, with 85% to 90% found just once. The clonotype was recovered from a woman aged 50 to 60 with acute or convalescent COVID-19. Sequencing was carried out using peripheral blood.

The CDR3 DNA sequence: TGTGCCAGCAGCGCCCGACAGGGGGCCATTAATGAAAAACTGTTTTTT. Translating gives CASSARQGAINEKLFF. The rearrangement uses TRBV7-9 and TRBJ1-4; 10 nucleotides match TRBD1. CDR1 SEHNR and CDR2 FQNEAQ come from the germline V gene (reference sequence). Trimming took 5 bases from V and 4 from J; bases not matched to a gene: 7. CDR3 length equals 16 residues.